This TCR beta chain was profiled in a study of neoadjuvant nivolumab and ipilimumab in lung cancer. As concerns this clone: Its matching antigen is unknown.

CDR3 size: 15 residues. Germline loops: CDR1 GTSNPN, CDR2 SVGIG (reference sequence). V was clipped by 0 bases and J by 2 bases; unmatched bases: 3. Notes on the study in general: Compared with tumor-adjacent uninvolved lung, resected tumors showed greater richness and clonality. TCR sequencing covered a small number of samples. Only two of four nivolumab-treated tumors gained richness and clonality by surgery. Blood richness before therapy tracked richness in tumors resected after neoadjuvant therapy.

Libraries were prepared by immunoSEQ multiplex PCR; TCRdb keeps only in-frame clonotypes and omits some of them. The sample shows tens of thousands of clones, about 91% of them seen only once. The sequence was obtained from an adult with non-small cell lung cancer. Sequencing used peripheral blood, obtained before neoadjuvant nivolumab, alone or with ipilimumab. The chain has TRBV30 and TRBJ2-2, with 7 bases matching TRBD2. The chain's CDR3 is CAWSVGGRNTGELFF. The CDR3 nucleotides are TGTGCCTGGAGTGTTGGCGGGAGAAACACCGGGGAGCTGTTTTTT.